The 14 T cell receptor beta chains below all came from one sample that was sequenced in a study of blood T cell repertoires in COVID-19. Generated by immunoSEQ multiplex PCR, the TCRdb table keeps only in-frame clones and is missing some. The table shows about 200,000 clones, with approximately 90% occurring only once. Sequencing was carried out using peripheral blood. The receptors were sampled from a man aged 55 to 69 with COVID-19, enrolled during active disease.

This rearrangement joins TRBV7-9 to TRBJ1-1; 7 positions agree with TRBD1. J was trimmed by 5 bases and V by 3 bases; bases with no gene match: 9. CDR3 size: 15 residues. The germline V gene has CDR1 SEHNR and CDR2 FQNEAQ (reference sequence). CDR3 in DNA: TGTGCCAGCAGCTTGCTGACAGGGTGGAAAACTGAAGCTTTCTTT. Its protein product is CASSLLTGWKTEAFF.

This chain joins TRBV24-1 and TRBJ2-7; 9 bases line up with TRBD1. With V trimmed by 4 bases and J by 3 bases, 12 bases remained unmatched. This CDR3 region has 17 residues. Germline assignment: CDR1 KGHDR and CDR2 SFDVKD. The CDR3 here is CATSETLSPTGGYEQYF. The CDR3 nucleotides read TGTGCCACCAGTGAAACCCTCAGCCCGACAGGGGGCTACGAGCAGTACTTC.

The chain has TRBV30 and TRBJ1-5, with a tentative D call TRBD1 (6 bases). With 4 bases removed from V and 4 bases from J, the gap between germline ends came to 11 bases. From germline, CDR1 is GTSNPN and CDR2 SVGIG (reference sequence). The CDR3 loop spans 13 amino acids. The CDR3 coding sequence is TGTGCCTGGAACGGACAGCCTAATCAGCCCCAGCATTTT. Protein product: CAWNGQPNQPQHF.

V is TRBV30 and J is TRBJ1-3; the D is unclear. Germline CDR1 GTSNPN, CDR2 SVGIG (reference sequence). V lost 2 bases and J 0 bases, leaving 11 bases between the germline ends. CDR3 length: 15 residues. The chain's CDR3 is CAWSQTSTSGNTIYF. CDR3 nucleotides: TGTGCCTGGAGTCAAACTTCCACCTCTGGAAACACCATATATTTT.

The chain uses TRBV19 and TRBJ2-2; TRBD2 agrees at 9 bases. V gave up 3 bases and J gave up 5 bases; unmatched junction bases: 10. The CDR3 length is 17 residues. Looked up from germline, CDR1 is LNHDA and CDR2 is SQIVND (reference sequence). The CDR3 protein is CASSIGSGTSTTGELFF. CDR3 DNA sequence: TGTGCCAGTAGTATTGGAAGTGGGACTAGCACTACCGGGGAGCTGTTTTTT.

The rearrangement links TRBV28 to TRBJ2-1; 9 bases line up with TRBD1. The CDR3 extends over 15 amino acids. Per the germline V gene, CDR1 is MDHEN and CDR2 is SYDVKM. V was pared by 5 bases and J by 9 bases, with 11 bases of the junction left unmatched. The CDR3 DNA reads TGTGCCAGCAGTCTCCGGGACAGGGTGTCAGGTGAGCAGTTCTTC. Translation gives CASSLRDRVSGEQFF.

This chain connects TRBV18 to TRBJ1-5; D might be TRBD1 (5 bases). V was shortened by 3 bases and J by 2 bases, with 11 bases between the two germline ends. Per the germline V gene, CDR1 is KGHSH and CDR2 is LQKENI. This CDR3 is 15 amino acids long. CDR3 bases: TGTGCCAGCTCACCGGAAGGGGTTGGCAATCAGCCCCAGCATTTT. Amino acids: CASSPEGVGNQPQHF.

The chain uses TRBV18 and TRBJ1-1; D perhaps matches TRBD1 (5 bases). Germline V gene lookup returns CDR1 KGHSH and CDR2 LQKENI. This CDR3 has 15 amino acids. With 8 bases removed from V and 3 bases from J, the gap between germline ends came to 19 bases. The CDR3 is CASLGAQRTHTEAFF. The CDR3 bases are TGTGCCAGCCTTGGGGCCCAACGGACCCACACTGAAGCTTTCTTT. The complete variable domain, with remaining parts taken from reference TRBV18 and TRBJ1-1, reads NAGVMQNPRHLVRRRGQEARLRCSPMKGHSHVYWYRQLPEEGLKFMVYLQKENIIDESGMPKERFSAEFPKEGPSILRIQQVVRGDSAAYFCASLGAQRTHTEAFFGQGTRLTVV.

The V call is TRBV7-9, the J call TRBJ1-1, with D maybe TRBD1 (6 bases). Germline V gene data show CDR1 as SEHNR and CDR2 as FQNEAQ (reference sequence). Trimming took 2 bases from V and 2 from J, leaving 15 bases between them. The CDR3 length is 16 residues. The DNA of the CDR3 is TGTGCCAGCAGCTTAACCGGGACAATGGTAAACACTGAAGCTTTCTTT. Its translation is CASSLTGTMVNTEAFF.

This clone appeared a single time. This chain links TRBV6-4 with TRBJ2-3, with TRBD2 matching 7 bases. Germline assignment: CDR1 MRHNA and CDR2 SNTAGT. This CDR3 is built from 14 residues. V was clipped by 8 bases and J by 2 bases; unmatched bases: 7. This chain's CDR3 is CASLGEGDTDTQYF. The CDR3 nucleotides read TGTGCCAGCCTTGGGGAGGGTGACACAGATACGCAGTATTTT.

The chain has TRBV6-5 and TRBJ1-2; TRBD1 matches at 8 bases. CDR3 length: 15 residues. Trimming took 0 bases from V and 3 from J; bases not matched to a gene: 3. Germline V gives CDR1 MNHEY, CDR2 SVGAGI. The CDR3 region is CASSYSTRGHYGYTF. In nucleotides, the CDR3 is TGTGCCAGCAGTTACTCGACCAGGGGGCACTATGGCTACACCTTC.

The gene calls are TRBV5-1 and TRBJ1-2; the match to TRBD1 covers 8 bases. Unmatched junction bases numbered 6, after V lost 5 bases and J lost 6 bases. The germline V gene has CDR1 SGHRS and CDR2 YFSETQ. The length of the CDR3 is 13 residues. As DNA, the CDR3 is TGCGCCAGCAGACAGGGGGAAGACCATGGCTACACCTTC. Translating it yields CASRQGEDHGYTF.

V and J are TRBV29-1 and TRBJ2-1; possible D gene TRBD2, 6 bases. The V end was cut by 6 bases, the J end by 1 base, with 16 bases between. This CDR3 has 15 residues. Germline V CDR1 and CDR2: SQVTM, ANQGSEA. The CDR3 DNA reads TGCAGCGTCCCGACTAGTCTTAGGTCCTACAATGAGCAGTTCTTC. This codes for CSVPTSLRSYNEQFF.

CDR3 sequence reads: CASSKWGFGGFAETQYF. DNA for the CDR3: TGTGCCAGTAGTAAATGGGGTTTTGGAGGGTTTGCGGAGACCCAGTACTTC. The chain employs TRBV19 and TRBJ2-5; a possible D gene is TRBD2 (6 bases). Trimming pared 4 bases from V and 5 bases from J, leaving 23 bases between. Germline CDR1 and CDR2: LNHDA and SQIVND (reference sequence). The CDR3 runs 17 residues.